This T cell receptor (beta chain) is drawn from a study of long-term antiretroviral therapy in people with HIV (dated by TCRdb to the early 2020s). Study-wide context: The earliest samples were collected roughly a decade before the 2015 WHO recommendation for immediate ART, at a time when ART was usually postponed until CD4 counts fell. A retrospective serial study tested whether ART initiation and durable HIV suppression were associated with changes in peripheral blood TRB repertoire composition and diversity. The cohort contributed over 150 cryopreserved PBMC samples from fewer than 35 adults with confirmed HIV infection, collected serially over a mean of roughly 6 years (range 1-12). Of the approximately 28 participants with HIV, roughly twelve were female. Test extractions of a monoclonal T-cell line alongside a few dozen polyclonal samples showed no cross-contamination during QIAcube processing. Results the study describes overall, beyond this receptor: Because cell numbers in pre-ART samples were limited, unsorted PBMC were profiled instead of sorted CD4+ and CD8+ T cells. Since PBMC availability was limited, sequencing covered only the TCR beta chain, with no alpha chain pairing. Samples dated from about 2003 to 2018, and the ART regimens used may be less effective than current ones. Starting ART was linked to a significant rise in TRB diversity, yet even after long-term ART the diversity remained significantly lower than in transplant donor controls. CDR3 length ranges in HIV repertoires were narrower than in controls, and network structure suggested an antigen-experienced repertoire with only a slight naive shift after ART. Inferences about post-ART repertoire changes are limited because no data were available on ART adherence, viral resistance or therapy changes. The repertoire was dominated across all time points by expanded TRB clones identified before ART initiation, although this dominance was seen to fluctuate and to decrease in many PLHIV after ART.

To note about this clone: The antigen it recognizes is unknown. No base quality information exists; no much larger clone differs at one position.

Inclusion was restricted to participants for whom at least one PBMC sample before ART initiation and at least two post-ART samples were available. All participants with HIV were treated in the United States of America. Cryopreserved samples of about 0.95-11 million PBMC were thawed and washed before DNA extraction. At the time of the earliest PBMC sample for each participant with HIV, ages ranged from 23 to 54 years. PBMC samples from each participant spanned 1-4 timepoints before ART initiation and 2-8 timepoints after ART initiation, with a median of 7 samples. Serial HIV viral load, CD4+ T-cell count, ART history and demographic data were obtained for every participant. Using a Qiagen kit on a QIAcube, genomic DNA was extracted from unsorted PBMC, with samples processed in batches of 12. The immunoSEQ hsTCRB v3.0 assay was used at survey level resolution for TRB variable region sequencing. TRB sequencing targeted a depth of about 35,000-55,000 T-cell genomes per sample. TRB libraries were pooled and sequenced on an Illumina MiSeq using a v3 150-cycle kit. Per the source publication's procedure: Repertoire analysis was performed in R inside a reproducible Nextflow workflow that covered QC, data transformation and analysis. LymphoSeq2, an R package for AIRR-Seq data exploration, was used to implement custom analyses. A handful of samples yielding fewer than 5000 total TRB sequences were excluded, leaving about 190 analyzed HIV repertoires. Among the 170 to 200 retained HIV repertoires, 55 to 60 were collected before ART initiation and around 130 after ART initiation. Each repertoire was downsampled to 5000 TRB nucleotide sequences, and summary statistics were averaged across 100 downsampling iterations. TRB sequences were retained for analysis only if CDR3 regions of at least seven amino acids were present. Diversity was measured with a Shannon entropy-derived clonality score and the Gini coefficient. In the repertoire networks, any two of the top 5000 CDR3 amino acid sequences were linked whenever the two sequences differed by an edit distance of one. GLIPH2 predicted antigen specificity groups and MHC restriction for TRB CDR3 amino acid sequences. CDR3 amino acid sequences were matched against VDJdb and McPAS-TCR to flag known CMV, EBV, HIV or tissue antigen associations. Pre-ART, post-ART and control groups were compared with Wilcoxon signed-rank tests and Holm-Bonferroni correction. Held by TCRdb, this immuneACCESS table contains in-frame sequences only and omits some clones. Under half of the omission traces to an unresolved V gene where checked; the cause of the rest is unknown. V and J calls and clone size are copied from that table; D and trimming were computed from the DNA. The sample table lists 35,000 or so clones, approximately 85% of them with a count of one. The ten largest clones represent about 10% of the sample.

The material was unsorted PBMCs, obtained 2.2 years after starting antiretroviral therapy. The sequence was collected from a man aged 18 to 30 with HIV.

The CDR3 region reads CASSRILGWSGDHEQYF. The DNA sequence reads TGTGCCAGCTCCCGAATCTTGGGTTGGAGCGGTGACCACGAGCAGTACTTC. This chain joins TRBV11-2 to TRBJ2-7; a tentative D match to TRBD2 spans 5 bases. Per the germline V gene, SGHAT is the CDR1 and FQNNGV is the CDR2. V is shortened by 8 bases, J by 5 bases, and the region joining them spans 28 bases. The CDR3 measures 17 amino acids from cysteine to phenylalanine. Only CDR3 DNA remains: 51 bases, in frame from the first base. Supplemented by the reference TRBV11-2 and TRBJ2-7 proteins around the CDR3, the complete variable domain is EAGVAQSPRYKIIEKRQSVAFWCNPISGHATLYWYQQILGQGPKLLIQFQNNGVVDDSQLPKDRFSAERLKGVDSTLKIQPAKLEDSAVYLCASSRILGWSGDHEQYFGPGTRLTVT.